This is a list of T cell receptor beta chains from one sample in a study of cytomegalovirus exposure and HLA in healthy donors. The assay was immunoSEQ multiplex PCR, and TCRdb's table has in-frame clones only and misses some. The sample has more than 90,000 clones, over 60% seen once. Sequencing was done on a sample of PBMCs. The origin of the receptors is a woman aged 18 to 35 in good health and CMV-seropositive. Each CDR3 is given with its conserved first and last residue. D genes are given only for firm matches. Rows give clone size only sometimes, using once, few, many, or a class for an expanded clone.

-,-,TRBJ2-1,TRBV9,TGTGCCAGCAGCCTACCGGCCGGGTCCCAGGGGACAACCTACAATGAGCAGTTCTTC,CASSLPAGSQGTTYNEQFF
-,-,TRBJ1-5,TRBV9,TGTGCCAGCAGCGTAGGGGAACAGGGCCAGCCCCAGCATTTT,CASSVGEQGQPQHF
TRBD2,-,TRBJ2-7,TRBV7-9,TGTGCCAGCAGCTCACCTACCGGGGGGTTTCCATACTTC,CASSSPTGGFPYF
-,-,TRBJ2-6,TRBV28,TGTGCCACGGGACAAGGCTACTCTGGGGCCAACGTCCTGACTTTC,CATGQGYSGANVLTF
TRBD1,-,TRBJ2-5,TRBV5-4,TGTGCCAGCAGCTGGGACAGGGGTCCAACGCGGGAGACCCAGTACTTC,CASSWDRGPTRETQYF
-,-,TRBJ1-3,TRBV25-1,TGTGCCAGCAGTGAAGACAGCGGAAACACCATATATTTT,CASSEDSGNTIYF
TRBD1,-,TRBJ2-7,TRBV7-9,TGTGCCAGCAGCCCGTTAGGACAGGGCCAATACGAGCAGTACTTC,CASSPLGQGQYEQYF
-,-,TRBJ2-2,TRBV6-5,TGTGCCAGCAGTTACTCGGGGCCGAGTACCGGGGAGCTGTTTTTT,CASSYSGPSTGELFF
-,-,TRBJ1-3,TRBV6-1,TGTGCCACCCGGGGCTCTGGAAACACCATATATTTT,CATRGSGNTIYF
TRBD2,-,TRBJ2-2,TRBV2,TGTGCCAGCAGAACTAGCGGATGGGCGGACGGGGAGCTGTTTTTT,CASRTSGWADGELFF
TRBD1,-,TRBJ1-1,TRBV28,TGTGCCAGCAGAGGGACAGGGGACACTGAAGCTTTCTTT,CASRGTGDTEAFF
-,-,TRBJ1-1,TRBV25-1,TGTGCCAGCAGTGATCATTCCGGGACTCTTGGCACTGAAGCTTTCTTT,CASSDHSGTLGTEAFF
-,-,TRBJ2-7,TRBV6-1,TGTGCCAGCAGTGAACCCGCAGTCTCCTACGAGCAGTACTTC,CASSEPAVSYEQYF
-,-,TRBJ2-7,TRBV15,TGTGCCACCAGCGTCCCCGGTTACGAGCAGTACTTC,CATSVPGYEQYF
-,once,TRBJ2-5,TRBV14,TGTGCCAGCAGCCTGCGGCTAACAGGCCAAGAGACCCAGTACTTC,CASSLRLTGQETQYF
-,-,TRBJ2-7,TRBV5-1,TGCGCCAGCAGCGCCACGGGCACTAGCTCCTACGAGCAGTACTTC,CASSATGTSSYEQYF
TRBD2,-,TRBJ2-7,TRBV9,TGTGCCAGCAGCGCGGGAGCGGGAGTCGGGACCTACGAGCAGTACTTC,CASSAGAGVGTYEQYF
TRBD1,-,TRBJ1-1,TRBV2,TGTGCCAGCAGTGAAGACTACAGGGGTGTCACTGAAGCTTTCTTT,CASSEDYRGVTEAFF
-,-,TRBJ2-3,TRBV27,TGTGCCAGCAGTTTTACCACAGCCCGGGATACGCAGTATTTT,CASSFTTARDTQYF
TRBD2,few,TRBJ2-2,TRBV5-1,TGCGCCAGCAGCTTGGGACTAGCGGGAGTCACCGGGGAGCTGTTTTTT,CASSLGLAGVTGELFF
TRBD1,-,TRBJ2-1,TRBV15,TGTGCCACCAGCAGAGATAACGGGGCAGGGGGCTTCTTC,CATSRDNGAGGFF
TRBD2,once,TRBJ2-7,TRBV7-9,TGTGCCAGCAGCCCCGTTTCTAGCGGGAGCTCCTACGAGCAGTACTTC,CASSPVSSGSSYEQYF
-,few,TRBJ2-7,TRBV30,TGTGCCCAAGCAGGACAGTACTCCTACGAGCAGTACTTC,CAQAGQYSYEQYF
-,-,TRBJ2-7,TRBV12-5,TGTGCTAGTGGTTTGGGGACTGTCACCTACGAGCAGTACTTC,CASGLGTVTYEQYF
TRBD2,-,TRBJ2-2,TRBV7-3,TGTGCCAGCAGCCCGTATCTAGCGGGAGGACGGACCGGGGAGCTGTTTTTT,CASSPYLAGGRTGELFF
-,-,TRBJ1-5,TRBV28,TGTGCCAGCAGTATGGAGCCAAGGCAGGGTAATCAGCCCCAGCATTTT,CASSMEPRQGNQPQHF
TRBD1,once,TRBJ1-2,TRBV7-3,TGTGCCAGCAGCCCTGCAGGGGGCGACTATGGCTACACCTTC,CASSPAGGDYGYTF
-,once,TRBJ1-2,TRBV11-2,TGTGCCAGCAGCTTAATCCCTAGCTATGGCTACACCTTC,CASSLIPSYGYTF
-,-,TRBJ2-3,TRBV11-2,TGTGCCAGCAGCTTCCGTTCATGGGCAGCAGATACGCAGTATTTT,CASSFRSWAADTQYF
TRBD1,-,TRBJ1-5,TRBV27,TGTGCCAGCAGTCGAACGACAGGGGATAATCAGCCCCAGCATTTT,CASSRTTGDNQPQHF
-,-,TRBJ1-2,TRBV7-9,TGTGCCAGCAGCCCAGGGGTTGTTTATGGCTACACCTTC,CASSPGVVYGYTF
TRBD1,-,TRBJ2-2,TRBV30,TGTGCCTGGAGTACAGGGGATTCAACCGGGGAGCTGTTTTTT,CAWSTGDSTGELFF
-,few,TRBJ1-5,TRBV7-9,TGTGCCAGCAGCTTAGTAGCGGGGGAGCCCCAGCATTTT,CASSLVAGEPQHF
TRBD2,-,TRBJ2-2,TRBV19,TGTGCCAGTAGAACGTCGGTAGCGGGAGGATCCGGGGAGCTGTTTTTT,CASRTSVAGGSGELFF
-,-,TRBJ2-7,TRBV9,TGTGCCAGCAGCGTAGTGGGGGCAGCCCTCTTCTACGAGCAGTACTTC,CASSVVGAALFYEQYF
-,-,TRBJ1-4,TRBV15,TGTGCCCTAGAGACGGAAACTAATGAAAAACTGTTTTTT,CALETETNEKLFF
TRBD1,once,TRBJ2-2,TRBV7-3,TGTGCCAGCAGCCTCACCGCCGGGACAGGGGCCCTAGGAGGCGGGGAGCTGTTTTTT,CASSLTAGTGALGGGELFF
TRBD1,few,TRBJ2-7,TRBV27,TGTGCCAGCAGTTTAGAGGACAGGCCATTTTACGAGCAGTACTTC,CASSLEDRPFYEQYF
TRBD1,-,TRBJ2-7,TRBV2,TGTGCCAGCAGCCTAGATTACAGGGGCGAGCAGTACTTC,CASSLDYRGEQYF
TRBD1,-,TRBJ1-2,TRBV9,TGTGCCAGCAGGGCTGGGGGGACAGATGGCTACACCTTC,CASRAGGTDGYTF
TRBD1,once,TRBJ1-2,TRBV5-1,TGCGCCAGCAGCTTGCGGACAGGGGAGGAAGGCTACACCTTC,CASSLRTGEEGYTF
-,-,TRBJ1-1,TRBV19,TGTGCCAGTATCGATAGGAGGCCGAACACTGAAGCTTTCTTT,CASIDRRPNTEAFF
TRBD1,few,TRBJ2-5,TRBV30,TGTGCCTGGAGTGGATCGAGACAGGGTGGCGTGGAGACCCAGTACTTC,CAWSGSRQGGVETQYF
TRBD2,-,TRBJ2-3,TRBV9,TGTGCCAGCAGCGTTTCCGGGAGGGACACAGATACGCAGTATTTT,CASSVSGRDTDTQYF
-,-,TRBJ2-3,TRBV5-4,TGTGCCAGCAGACGGTGGACAAGTACTAGCACAGATACGCAGTATTTT,CASRRWTSTSTDTQYF
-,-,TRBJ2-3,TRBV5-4,TGTGCCAGCGGAGATGTTTCAGATACGCAGTATTTT,CASGDVSDTQYF
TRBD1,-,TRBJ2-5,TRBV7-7,TGTGCTAGCAGCCGGACAGGGGGTGCCCAAGAGACCCAGTACTTC,CASSRTGGAQETQYF
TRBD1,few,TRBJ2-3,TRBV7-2,TGTGCCAGCAGCCGTATTGACAGGGGGGGAGATACGCAGTATTTT,CASSRIDRGGDTQYF